These 26 T cell receptor beta chains originate from one sample sequenced in a study of shared clonotypes between healthy human individuals. Assay used: immunoSEQ multiplex PCR; TCRdb lists only in-frame clones, some missing. Altogether 2 million to 2.5 million clones are present, roughly 95% being singletons, with the ten largest covering less than 0.15%. The sequenced material came from naive CD4+ T cells sorted from blood. Subset denoted: CD45RA+ positively selected. These receptors were collected from a man aged 18 to 30 in good health.

The V and J genes are TRBV29-1 and TRBJ2-5, with 7 nucleotides matching TRBD1. V shed 6 bases and J 2 bases; nucleotides not matched to a gene: 12. CDR3 length: 15 residues. In germline, CDR1 is SQVTM, CDR2 ANQGSEA. CDR3 loop: CSVAHGTAKQETQYF. DNA for the CDR3: TGCAGCGTCGCACACGGGACAGCAAAACAAGAGACCCAGTACTTC.

The chain recombines TRBV11-1 with TRBJ2-2; 9 bases are shared with TRBD1. Germline CDR1 SGHAT, CDR2 FQDESV (reference sequence). Germline trimming cut 7 bases from V and 6 bases from J; bases unmatched to any gene: 15. CDR3 length: 17 residues. The CDR3 nucleotides are TGTGCCAGCACCCGGGAATCGAGGACAGGGGTCGCCGGGGAGCTGTTTTTT. Residues: CASTRESRTGVAGELFF.

This clone was counted a few times. The chain carries TRBV2 and TRBJ1-1; perhaps TRBD1 as D (6 bases). There are 14 residues in the CDR3. The germline V and J ends were trimmed by 6 bases and 4 bases, with 15 bases remaining between them. In germline, CDR1 is SNHLY, CDR2 FYNNEI. As DNA, the CDR3 is TGTGCCAGCAGCCTACAGGGCTGGGGCACTGAAGCTTTCTTT. This sequence encodes CASSLQGWGTEAFF.

The chain recombines TRBV2 with TRBJ1-1, with 10 positions matching TRBD1. Trimming at V came to 5 bases and at J to 3 bases, leaving 6 bases not matched to a gene. The CDR3 is made up of 15 amino acids. CDR1 is SNHLY and CDR2 is FYNNEI in the germline V gene. The CDR3 here is CASSRTGQGYTEAFF. CDR3 DNA: TGTGCCAGCAGTCGTACGGGACAGGGGTACACTGAAGCTTTCTTT.

DNA of the CDR3: TGTGCCATCAGTGAGCGCGACAGGGCAGGACTAGCGGGAGGGATTTTGGACTACGAGCAGTACTTC. Translation: CAISERDRAGLAGGILDYEQYF. V is TRBV10-3 and J is TRBJ2-7; 15 bases are a match to TRBD2. The germline CDR1 and CDR2 sequences are ENHRY and SYGVKD. The J segment lost 3 bases and the V segment lost 2 bases, leaving 20 bases of the junction unmatched. The CDR3 loop spans 22 amino acids.

The rearrangement links TRBV6-5 to TRBJ1-2; 7 nucleotides line up with TRBD1. Germline V CDR1 and CDR2: MNHEY, SVGAGI. The junction had 4 bases not matched to a gene; V was cut back by 5 bases and J by 7 bases. The CDR3 sequence is 12 residues long. This chain's CDR3 is CASSKQGVGYTF. CDR3 coding DNA: TGTGCCAGCAGTAAGCAGGGGGTTGGCTACACCTTC.

This clone was found a few times. At the DNA level, this CDR3 is encoded by other sequences in the same sample as well. The V gene is TRBV11-2, the J gene TRBJ2-3; no reliable D call. Germline V lookup: CDR1 SGHAT, CDR2 FQNNGV. CDR3 length equals 11 residues. Trimming stripped 1 base from V and 5 bases from J, with 1 base between. The CDR3 bases are TGTGCCAGCAGCTTAGGAGATACGCAGTATTTT. It yields the protein CASSLGDTQYF.

The chain links TRBV6-1 to TRBJ2-7; 11 bases agree with TRBD2. V trimming: 8 bases; J trimming: 2 bases; junction bases outside the gene matches: 8. Germline CDR1 reads MNHNS; CDR2 reads SASEGT. The CDR3 totals 15 residues. CDR3 nucleotide sequence: TGTGCCAGCCCCCCGAATAGCGGGAGGGCCTACGAGCAGTACTTC. Its translation: CASPPNSGRAYEQYF.

This chain uses TRBV28 with TRBJ1-5; D gene unclear. Germline CDR1 is MDHEN and CDR2 is SYDVKM. Trimming left V 6 bases short and J 2 bases short, with 14 bases between. The CDR3 has 15 amino acids. In nucleotides, the CDR3 is TGTGCCAGCAGACAAGAGGGCTTAGGCAATCAGCCCCAGCATTTT. Translated: CASRQEGLGNQPQHF.

This clone was counted once. This sequence joins TRBV10-1 and TRBJ2-5; 8 nucleotides match TRBD2. V gave up 10 bases and J gave up 5 bases; unmatched junction bases: 18. From germline, CDR1 is WNHNN and CDR2 SYGVQD (reference sequence). The CDR3 is made up of 16 amino acids. In DNA form, the CDR3 reads TGCGCCAACAAAATTAGTCCGGGACTAGGTGGGGAGACCCAGTACTTC. This sequence encodes CANKISPGLGGETQYF.

The chain is built from TRBV5-1 and TRBJ2-1; 7 nucleotides match TRBD2. After removal of 3 bases from V and 0 bases from J, the junction contained 6 bases not matched to a gene. CDR1 is SGHRS, CDR2 YFSETQ, per germline. CDR3 length equals 16 residues. For the CDR3, the DNA is TGCGCCAGCAGCTCGACTAGCAGAAGCTCCTACAATGAGCAGTTCTTC. It codes for CASSSTSRSSYNEQFF.

This clone was detected a few times. The rearrangement uses TRBV4-1 and TRBJ2-7, with a weak D call TRBD1 (7 bases). Per germline, CDR1 MGHRA and CDR2 YSYEKL. The CDR3 covers 14 residues. Between the trimmed V and J ends, which lost 8 bases and 3 bases, there was a span of 17 bases. CDR3 nucleotide sequence: TGCGCCAGCCAAGGGGACAGAGCGGGCTACGAGCAGTACTTC. This translates into CASQGDRAGYEQYF.

The rearrangement links TRBV18 to TRBJ1-1; the match to TRBD1 covers 9 bases. With 1 base clipped from V and 3 bases from J, the junction kept 6 bases outside the gene matches. The V gene's germline CDR1 is KGHSH and CDR2 LQKENI. CDR3 length equals 16 residues. The CDR3 nucleotides read TGTGCCAGCTCACCACGCACAGGGGGCGCGGACACTGAAGCTTTCTTT. This translates into CASSPRTGGADTEAFF.

The chain is built from TRBV28 and TRBJ2-2; unclear D gene. Between the trimmed V and J ends, which lost 6 bases and 1 base, there was a span of 9 bases. The CDR3 has 14 residues. Germline CDR1 is MDHEN and CDR2 is SYDVKM. CDR3 bases: TGTGCCAGCAGCCTGGAAAGGAACACCGGGGAGCTGTTTTTT. It translates to CASSLERNTGELFF. The entire variable domain, with the rest obtained from reference TRBV28 and TRBJ2-2, is as follows: DVKVTQSSRYLVKRTGEKVFLECVQDMDHENMFWYRQDPGLGLRLIYFSYDVKMKEKGDIPEGYSVSREKKERFSLILESASTNQTSMYLCASSLERNTGELFFGEGSRLTVL.

This chain connects TRBV6-1 to TRBJ2-5; a possible D gene is TRBD1 (5 bases). This CDR3 has 13 amino acids. Trimming shortened V by 5 bases and J by 5 bases, and 12 bases separated the two germline ends. Germline V gives CDR1 MNHNS, CDR2 SASEGT. The chain's CDR3 is CASSLLGRETQYF. The CDR3 bases are TGTGCCAGCAGTCTGTTGGGGCGTGAGACCCAGTACTTC.

In regard to this clone: At the DNA level, this CDR3 is encoded by other sequences in the same sample as well. The rearrangement links TRBV7-9 to TRBJ2-3, with 8 nucleotides matching TRBD1. This CDR3 contains 14 residues. V gave up 5 bases and J gave up 3 bases; unmatched junction bases: 4. Germline V lookup: CDR1 SEHNR, CDR2 FQNEAQ (reference sequence). This CDR3 is CASSPWTGTDTQYF. The DNA for the CDR3 is TGTGCCAGCAGCCCGTGGACAGGGACAGATACGCAGTATTTT. Together with reference TRBV7-9 and TRBJ2-3, the CDR3 gives the full variable domain: DTGVSQNPRHKITKRGQNVTFRCDPISEHNRLYWYRQTLGQGPEFLTYFQNEAQLEKSRLLSDRFSAERPKGSFSTLEIQRTEQGDSAMYLCASSPWTGTDTQYFGPGTRLTVL.

The chain carries TRBV10-3 and TRBJ1-5; D not certain. This CDR3 spans 13 amino acids. Germline loops: CDR1 ENHRY, CDR2 SYGVKD. V lost 0 bases and J lost 5, with 5 bases in between. CDR3 nucleotides: TGTGCCATCAGTGAGTCGTTGGATCAGCCCCAGCATTTT. Its protein product is CAISESLDQPQHF.

The chain combines TRBV5-6 with TRBJ2-3, with 9 bases fitting TRBD2. The CDR3 covers 16 residues. The germline gives CDR1 SGHDT, CDR2 YYEEEE. The trim removed 4 bases at V and 4 bases at J, leaving 10 bases unmatched. CDR3: CASSTTLAGKADTQYF. The CDR3 coding sequence is TGTGCCAGCAGCACGACCCTAGCGGGGAAGGCAGATACGCAGTATTTT.

The CDR3 sequence is CAISEFTGINQPQHF. In DNA, the CDR3 is TGTGCCATCAGTGAGTTCACAGGAATCAATCAGCCCCAGCATTTT. V gene TRBV10-3 combines with J gene TRBJ1-5, with a possible D match to TRBD1 (5 bases). The length of the CDR3 is 15 residues. Germline V gene data show CDR1 as ENHRY and CDR2 as SYGVKD. Trimming removed 1 base at V and 3 bases at J, with 10 bases between.

J is TRBJ2-2 and V is TRBV19, with TRBD2 matching over 7 bases. The junction had 4 bases not matched to a gene; V was cut back by 1 base and J by 2 bases. Germline V gene lookup returns CDR1 LNHDA and CDR2 SQIVND (reference sequence). The CDR3 extends over 16 amino acids. The CDR3 DNA reads as TGTGCCAGTAGTATAGTGGCGGGACTAAACACCGGGGAGCTGTTTTTT. Amino acids: CASSIVAGLNTGELFF.

The CDR3 bases are TGCGCCAGCAGCCTCCGGGCGACAGGGGTTGAGCAGTACTTC. This codes for CASSLRATGVEQYF. The chain couples TRBV5-1 to TRBJ2-7, with 8 nucleotides matching TRBD1. Germline trimming cut 4 bases from V and 7 bases from J; bases unmatched to any gene: 10. CDR1 SGHRS and CDR2 YFSETQ come from the germline V gene. This CDR3 region has 14 residues.

The chain has TRBV5-4 and TRBJ2-7, with TRBD2 as a possible D gene (6 bases). Germline CDR1 SGHNT, CDR2 YYREEE (reference sequence). The germline V and J ends were trimmed by 4 bases and 6 bases, with 11 bases remaining between them. The CDR3 totals 12 residues. For the CDR3, the DNA is TGTGCCAGCAGCCCCACCGGGGGCGAGCAGTACTTC. Protein: CASSPTGGEQYF.

The sample holds one count of this clone. The chain joins TRBV5-1 to TRBJ2-7; the D gene is possibly TRBD1 (6 bases). The V gene lost 2 bases and the J gene lost 3 bases, with 18 bases spanning the gap. The germline CDR1 and CDR2 sequences are SGHRS and YFSETQ. The CDR3 runs 16 residues. The CDR3 protein is CASSLRTHREDYEQYF. Written as DNA, the CDR3 is TGCGCCAGCAGCTTAAGAACTCACAGGGAAGACTACGAGCAGTACTTC.

V and J are TRBV10-3 and TRBJ1-6, with TRBD1 matching 7 bases. The CDR3 loop spans 12 amino acids. Per germline, CDR1 ENHRY and CDR2 SYGVKD. V lost 11 bases and J lost 8; bases outside the gene matches: 6. CDR3 nucleotide sequence: TGTGCCCCCGGGACAGCACATTCACCCCTCCACTTT. It yields the protein CAPGTAHSPLHF.

The chain employs TRBV5-1 and TRBJ2-3, with TRBD2 matching 11 bases. V lost 0 bases and J lost 4; bases outside the gene matches: 7. This CDR3 is 17 amino acids long. Germline V gene sequence: CDR1 SGHRS, CDR2 YFSETQ. This CDR3 reads CASSLVNSGGASDTQYF. CDR3 sequence (DNA): TGCGCCAGCAGCTTGGTAAATAGCGGGGGGGCCTCAGATACGCAGTATTTT.

This CDR3 reads CATSRGGGDGEKLFF. The CDR3 bases are TGTGCCACCAGCAGAGGTGGAGGGGATGGTGAAAAACTGTTTTTT. This chain links TRBV15 with TRBJ1-4; maybe TRBD1 (5 bases). V was pared by 1 base and J by 7 bases, with 13 bases between. CDR1 and CDR2 from the germline V gene are LNHNV and YYDKDF (reference sequence). The CDR3 covers 15 residues. Variable domain in full (rest from reference TRBV15 and TRBJ1-4): DAMVIQNPRYQVTQFGKPVTLSCSQTLNHNVMYWYQQKSSQAPKLLFHYYDKDFNNEADTPDNFQSRRPNTSFCFLDIRSPGLGDTAMYLCATSRGGGDGEKLFFGSGTQLSVL.